The rows below give T cell receptor beta chains drawn from one sample of a study of blood T cells in healthy people across ages. One entry per CDR3 protein, called by TCRdb with MiXCR from the 5' RACE reads. The sample comprises around 1,000,000 distinct CDR3 sequences, roughly 24% of which are singletons, and around 0.75% rests with the top ten. The same data also contributed to another study, on T cells of mothers and their children.

The sample comprised blood. The source of these receptors is a girl aged 2 to 9 in good health. Each CDR3 is given with its conserved first and last residue. The D gene is left open where the match is weak. Size is omitted from some rows. Given values are once, few, many or a class for expanded clones.

clone_size	j_call	v_call	d_call	cdr3_aa	cdr3_nt
NA	TRBJ2-2	TRBV18	TRBD2	CASSPRRGENTGELFF	TGTGCCAGCTCACCACGGCGGGGGGAGAACACCGGGGAGCTGTTTTTT
NA	TRBJ2-5	TRBV27	NA	CASSLSLFGTQYF	TGTGCCAGCAGTTTATCCCTCTTCGGGACCCAGTACTTC
NA	TRBJ2-4	TRBV13	NA	CASSYRLAKNIQYF	TGTGCCAGCAGCTACCGTCTAGCCAAAAACATTCAGTACTTC
few	TRBJ2-7	TRBV10-3	NA	CATAGPSSYEQYF	TGTGCCACCGCGGGCCCCAGCTCCTACGAGCAGTACTTC
NA	TRBJ1-3	TRBV12-3/TRBV12-4	NA	CASIYRDSGENTIYF	TGTGCCAGCATATACAGGGATTCTGGTGAAAACACCATATATTTT
NA	TRBJ2-7	TRBV7-9	NA	CASSLLEEEQYF	TGTGCCAGCAGCCTCCTCGAGGAGGAGCAGTACTTC
few	TRBJ2-1	TRBV27	NA	CASRAEVGPLASNEQFF	TGTGCCAGCAGGGCAGAGGTTGGACCTCTGGCTAGTAATGAGCAGTTCTTC
NA	TRBJ2-7	TRBV29-1	NA	CSVKDGEQYF	TGCAGCGTTAAGGATGGCGAGCAGTACTTC
NA	TRBJ2-5	TRBV28	TRBD1	CAGSRGYQETQYF	TGTGCCGGCTCCAGGGGGTACCAAGAGACCCAGTACTTC
NA	TRBJ2-7	TRBV27	TRBD2	CASSFQGLANEQYF	TGTGCCAGCAGTTTTCAGGGACTAGCTAACGAGCAGTACTTC
NA	TRBJ1-6	TRBV14	NA	CASSQAGNSPLHF	TGTGCCAGCAGCCAGGCGGGGAATTCACCCCTCCACTTT
NA	TRBJ1-1	TRBV7-8	NA	CASSLGRAVWGTEAFF	TGTGCCAGCAGCTTAGGTCGTGCGGTTTGGGGAACTGAAGCTTTCTTT
few	TRBJ2-1	TRBV6-5	NA	CASRDFDKRNEQFF	TGTGCCAGCAGGGATTTCGACAAGAGGAATGAGCAGTTCTTC
NA	TRBJ2-3	TRBV7-2	TRBD2	CASSLGPRGSTDTQYF	TGTGCCAGCAGCTTAGGTCCGCGGGGGAGCACAGATACGCAGTATTTT
few	TRBJ2-3	TRBV20-1	TRBD2	CSAPGRGTDTQYF	TGCAGTGCTCCCGGGAGGGGAACAGATACGCAGTATTTT
few	TRBJ1-2	TRBV20-1	NA	CSATALGYTF	TGCAGTGCTACGGCGCTCGGCTACACCTTC
NA	TRBJ1-2	TRBV29-1	TRBD1	CSVAEDRADRLYGYTF	TGCAGCGTTGCCGAGGACAGGGCGGATCGGCTGTATGGCTACACCTTC
few	TRBJ2-5	TRBV28	NA	CASERFVGVETQYF	TGTGCCTCTGAGCGTTTTGTGGGAGTAGAGACCCAGTACTTC
NA	TRBJ2-1	TRBV29-1	NA	CSVVRQGGNEQFF	TGCAGCGTTGTACGTCAGGGGGGCAATGAGCAGTTCTTC
once	TRBJ1-5	TRBV6-1	TRBD1	CASWTGFGNQPQHF	TGTGCCAGCTGGACAGGCTTTGGCAATCAGCCCCAGCATTTT
few	TRBJ1-1	TRBV7-2	NA	CASSLNANTEAFF	TGTGCCAGCAGCTTAAATGCGAACACTGAAGCTTTCTTT
NA	TRBJ2-5	TRBV6-5	NA	CASRTGFQETQYF	TGTGCCAGCAGGACCGGGTTCCAAGAGACCCAGTACTTC
NA	TRBJ2-1	TRBV6-2/TRBV6-3	NA	CASRHGGKGGYNEQFF	TGTGCCAGCAGGCACGGAGGGAAGGGGGGCTACAATGAGCAGTTCTTC
few	TRBJ2-2	TRBV9	TRBD2	CASSPRTSGGNTGELFF	TGTGCCAGCAGCCCACGGACTAGCGGGGGGAACACCGGGGAGCTGTTTTTT
NA	TRBJ2-1	TRBV29-1	TRBD2	CSVLREGLWDEQFF	TGCAGCGTTTTGCGGGAGGGCCTTTGGGATGAGCAGTTCTTC
NA	TRBJ2-3	TRBV12-3/TRBV12-4	NA	CASSLFEVTDTQYF	TGTGCCAGCAGTTTATTCGAGGTCACAGATACGCAGTATTTT
few	TRBJ2-1	TRBV28	TRBD2	CASSLVGGRAFF	TGTGCCAGCAGTTTAGTCGGCGGGAGGGCATTCTTC
NA	TRBJ1-1	TRBV6-2/TRBV6-3	NA	CASSYFQNTEAFF	TGTGCCAGCAGTTACTTCCAGAACACTGAAGCTTTCTTT
NA	TRBJ2-1	TRBV7-3	NA	CASSLNPESYLLQSSYNEQFF	TGTGCCAGCAGCTTAAATCCGGAGTCTTACCTTCTCCAGAGCTCCTACAATGAGCAGTTCTTC
NA	TRBJ2-2	TRBV15	TRBD1	CATSRDFDRGEGELFF	TGTGCCACCAGCAGAGATTTCGACAGGGGGGAAGGGGAGCTGTTTTTT
few	TRBJ2-3	TRBV5-1	NA	CASQDVTETGQYF	TGCGCCAGCCAGGACGTGACCGAAACCGGGCAGTATTTT
NA	TRBJ2-7	TRBV10-3	TRBD2	CAMSGGSYEQYF	TGTGCCATGAGCGGGGGCTCCTACGAGCAGTACTTC
NA	TRBJ2-7	TRBV29-1	TRBD1	CSALQGNGEQYF	TGCAGCGCTCTACAGGGGAACGGCGAGCAGTACTTC
NA	TRBJ2-1	TRBV9	NA	CASSVDGGDEQFF	TGTGCCAGCAGCGTAGATGGGGGCGATGAGCAGTTCTTC
NA	TRBJ1-2	TRBV18	TRBD1	CASSPPTGPRGYTF	TGTGCCAGCTCACCACCGACAGGGCCAAGAGGCTACACCTTC
NA	TRBJ2-4	TRBV25-1	NA	CASSDPLWGNIQYF	TGTGCCAGCAGTGATCCTCTTTGGGGTAACATTCAGTACTTC
few	TRBJ1-1	TRBV7-9	TRBD1	CASSFAGGATEAFF	TGTGCCAGCAGCTTCGCAGGGGGCGCAACTGAAGCTTTCTTT
few	TRBJ2-5	TRBV5-1	TRBD1	CASSLTGQQETQYF	TGCGCCAGCAGCCTTACGGGACAGCAAGAGACCCAGTACTTC
NA	TRBJ2-1	TRBV12-3/TRBV12-4	TRBD1	CASSPERTGDNEQFF	TGTGCCAGCAGTCCAGAGAGGACAGGGGATAATGAGCAGTTCTTC
few	TRBJ2-1	TRBV29-1	TRBD2	CSVDLAGINEQFF	TGCAGCGTTGACCTAGCGGGAATCAATGAGCAGTTCTTC
NA	TRBJ2-7	TRBV29-1	TRBD2	CSVTLSGAYEQYF	TGCAGCGTGACATTGAGCGGGGCCTACGAGCAGTACTTC
NA	TRBJ1-5	TRBV12-3/TRBV12-4	TRBD1	CASTLAGGVQPQHF	TGTGCCAGCACCCTAGCAGGGGGCGTTCAGCCCCAGCATTTT
few	TRBJ2-7	TRBV5-1	TRBD2	CASSLEIRGLTYEQYF	TGCGCCAGCAGCTTGGAAATCCGGGGACTAACCTACGAGCAGTACTTC
NA	TRBJ1-1	TRBV7-8	TRBD1	CASSLPGQKNTEAFF	TGTGCCAGCAGTTTACCGGGACAGAAGAACACTGAAGCTTTCTTT
NA	TRBJ2-5	TRBV20-1	NA	CSARDQGNPQETQYF	TGCAGTGCTAGAGATCAGGGCAACCCGCAAGAGACCCAGTACTTC
few	TRBJ2-1	TRBV7-3	NA	CASSLAVGRLEISYNEQFF	TGTGCCAGCAGCTTAGCCGTCGGTAGGCTGGAGATATCCTACAATGAGCAGTTCTTC
few	TRBJ1-4	TRBV29-1	NA	CSVEDLSGELFF	TGCAGCGTTGAAGATTTATCAGGGGAACTGTTTTTT
few	TRBJ2-7	TRBV7-2	NA	CASSFRTLDQQYF	TGTGCCAGCAGCTTCAGGACTTTAGATCAGCAGTACTTC
NA	TRBJ2-1	TRBV12-3/TRBV12-4	TRBD2	CASRGLAGGFNGDEQFF	TGTGCCAGCAGGGGACTAGCGGGGGGATTTAACGGGGATGAGCAGTTCTTC
NA	TRBJ2-7	TRBV7-2	TRBD2	CASSLVYSGGAYEQYF	TGTGCCAGCAGCTTAGTTTATAGCGGGGGGGCCTACGAGCAGTACTTC
few	TRBJ1-6	TRBV7-8	NA	CASSLRPQGLGSPLHF	TGTGCCAGCAGCCTGCGCCCCCAGGGTTTGGGTTCACCCCTCCACTTT
NA	TRBJ1-1	TRBV6-6	TRBD1	CASSFGQGGTEAFF	TGTGCCAGCAGTTTCGGACAGGGTGGGACTGAAGCTTTCTTT